The entry below gives a single T cell receptor (beta chain) sequence along with its context. The CDR3 contains 12 residues. V was shortened by 3 bases and J by 1 base, with 3 bases between the two germline ends. The V gene's germline CDR1 is ENHRY and CDR2 SYGVKD. This specimen belongs to a study of T cell clones after liver transplantation. Study overall: Liver transplant recipients had immunosuppression withdrawal attempted within 2 years. A pre-transplant mixed lymphocyte reaction with TCRbeta sequencing defined graft-donor-reactive clones followed in post-transplant blood. Third-party-reactive TCRbeta sequences from pre-transplant mixed lymphocyte reactions served as antigen-independent comparators. At least one year of complete immunosuppression withdrawal without enzymes over twice normal defined tolerance.

Libraries were prepared by immunoSEQ multiplex PCR; TCRdb keeps only in-frame clonotypes and omits some of them. The table shows over 60,000 clones, with about four fifths occurring only once. The starting material was CD4+ T cells from blood, obtained before liver transplant. The gene calls are TRBV10-3 and TRBJ2-5; D is undetermined. The sequence came from a human donor who received a liver transplant. The DNA of the CDR3 is TGTGCCATCAGTGAATCCCAAGAGACCCAGTACTTC. This encodes CAISESQETQYF.